This T cell receptor (beta chain) originates from a study of OX40 agonist ivuxolimab in advanced cancers. Baseline was the first blood sampling point, followed by cycle 4 day 1 and cycle 7 day 1. Profiling relied on immunoSEQ multiplex PCR, and the TCRdb table lists in-frame clones only, not all of them. The sample records tens of thousands of clones, 91% being singletons. Study outcomes and limitations: Clonal expansion from baseline to week 6 occurred in both CD4+ and CD8+ T cells. Mean expanded clone counts were higher in CD8+ than CD4+ T cells.

Notes on this clone: The target antigen is unknown.

The CDR3 length is 14 residues. Trimming took 4 bases from V and 4 from J; bases not matched to a gene: 7. Germline loops: CDR1 SGHDT, CDR2 YYEEEE. This material consisted of CD4+ or CD8+ T cells sorted from blood, taken in a trial of the OX40 agonist ivuxolimab. This TCR was recovered from an adult with an advanced solid tumor such as melanoma, head and neck, liver or kidney cancer. The chain has TRBV5-6 and TRBJ2-7; 8 nucleotides match TRBD1. The CDR3 loop is CASSTGTGSYEQYF. The CDR3 nucleotides are TGTGCCAGCAGCACCGGGACAGGCAGTTACGAGCAGTACTTC.